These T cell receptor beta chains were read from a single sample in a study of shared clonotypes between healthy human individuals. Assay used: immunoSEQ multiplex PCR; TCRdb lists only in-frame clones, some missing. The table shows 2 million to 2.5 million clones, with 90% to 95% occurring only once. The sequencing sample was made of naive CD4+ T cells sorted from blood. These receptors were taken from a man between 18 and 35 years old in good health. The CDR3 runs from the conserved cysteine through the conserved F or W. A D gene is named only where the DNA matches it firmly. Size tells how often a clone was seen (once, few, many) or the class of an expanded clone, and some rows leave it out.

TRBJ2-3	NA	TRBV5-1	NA	TGCGCCAGCAGCTTGGACGGGCTCAGCACAGATACGCAGTATTTT	CASSLDGLSTDTQYF
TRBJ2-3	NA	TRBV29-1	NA	TGCAGCGTTGGAAGGATCACCGGGCTAAACGCAGATACGCAGTATTTT	CSVGRITGLNADTQYF
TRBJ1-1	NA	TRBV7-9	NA	TGTGCCAGCAGCTTACAGGGGTACGTGACTGAAGCTTTCTTT	CASSLQGYVTEAFF
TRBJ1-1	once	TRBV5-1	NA	TGCGCCAGCAGCTTGTATCCCCCGAACACTGAAGCTTTCTTT	CASSLYPPNTEAFF
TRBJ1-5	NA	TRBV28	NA	TGTGCCAGCAGTTTATTGGCAGGGAATAGCAATCAGCCCCAGCATTTT	CASSLLAGNSNQPQHF
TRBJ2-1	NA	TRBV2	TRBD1	TGTGCCAGCCTCCGGGACAGGGGTTACAATGAGCAGTTCTTC	CASLRDRGYNEQFF
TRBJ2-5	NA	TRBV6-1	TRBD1	TGTGCCAGCAGTGTTTGGGGCACAGGGGGAGTTGGAGAGACCCAGTACTTC	CASSVWGTGGVGETQYF
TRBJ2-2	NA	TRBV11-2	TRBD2	TGTGCCAGCAGCTCACTAGCGGGGAACACCGGGGAGCTGTTTTTT	CASSSLAGNTGELFF
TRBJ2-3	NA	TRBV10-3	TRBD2	TGTGCCATCACCAATGGACTAGCGGGAGGCCCCGGTAGCCTCACAGATACGCAGTATTTT	CAITNGLAGGPGSLTDTQYF
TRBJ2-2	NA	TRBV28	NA	TGTGCCAGCAGCCCCCCCCGGACGGCGCGGAGCGGGGAGCTGTTTTTT	CASSPPRTARSGELFF
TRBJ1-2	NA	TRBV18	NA	TGTGCCAGCTCACCACCGAAGGGGGGTGTCTATGGCTACACCTTC	CASSPPKGGVYGYTF
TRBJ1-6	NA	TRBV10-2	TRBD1	TGCGCCAGCAGTGAGCAAAGGACAGGGGTTGTAGGTTCACCCCTCCACTTT	CASSEQRTGVVGSPLHF